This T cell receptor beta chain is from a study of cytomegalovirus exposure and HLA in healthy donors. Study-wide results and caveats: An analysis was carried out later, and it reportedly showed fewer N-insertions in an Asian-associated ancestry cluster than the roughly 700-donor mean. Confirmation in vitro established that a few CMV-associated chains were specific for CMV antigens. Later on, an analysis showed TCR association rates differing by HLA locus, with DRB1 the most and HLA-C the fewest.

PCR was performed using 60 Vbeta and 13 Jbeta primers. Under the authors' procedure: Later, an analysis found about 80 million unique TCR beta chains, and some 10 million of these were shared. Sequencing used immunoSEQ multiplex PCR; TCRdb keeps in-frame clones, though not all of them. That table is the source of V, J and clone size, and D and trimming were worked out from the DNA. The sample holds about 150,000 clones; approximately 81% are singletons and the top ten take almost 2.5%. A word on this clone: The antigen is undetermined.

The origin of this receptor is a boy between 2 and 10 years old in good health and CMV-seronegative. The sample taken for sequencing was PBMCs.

In DNA form, the CDR3 reads TGTGCCAGCAGCGGGGGGGGAAACACTGAAGCTTTCTTT. This translates into CASSGGGNTEAFF. V gene TRBV28 combines with J gene TRBJ1-1, with D perhaps TRBD1 (5 bases). This CDR3 region has 13 residues. Trimming took 6 bases from V and 2 from J, leaving 10 bases between them. CDR1 is MDHEN, CDR2 SYDVKM, per germline. Full variable domain (outside the CDR3, taken from reference TRBV28 and TRBJ1-1): DVKVTQSSRYLVKRTGEKVFLECVQDMDHENMFWYRQDPGLGLRLIYFSYDVKMKEKGDIPEGYSVSREKKERFSLILESASTNQTSMYLCASSGGGNTEAFFGQGTRLTVV.